The rows below give T cell receptor beta chains drawn from one sample of a study of blood T cell repertoires in COVID-19. Here immunoSEQ multiplex PCR was the method, and the copy in TCRdb shows in-frame clones only, minus some. This sample has hundreds of thousands of clones, with 83% found just once. The specimen sequenced was peripheral blood. The receptors derive from a woman in her forties or fifties who had recovered from COVID-19. Both conserved end residues are part of each CDR3. D genes are given only for firm matches. Expanded clones get a size class; other rows say once, few or many, or leave the size out.

>TRBV29-1|TRBD1|TRBJ1-1|-
CSAAPIQGATEAFF
TGCAGCGCCGCCCCCATACAGGGGGCCACTGAAGCTTTCTTT
>TRBV18|-|TRBJ1-5|-
CASSSGVRQPQHF
TGTGCCAGCTCGTCAGGGGTTCGGCAGCCCCAGCATTTT
>TRBV6-4|TRBD2|TRBJ2-1|few
CASSISREAPYNEQFF
TGTGCCAGCAGTATTTCTCGGGAGGCCCCCTACAATGAGCAGTTCTTC
>TRBV2|-|TRBJ1-5|once
CASNQGGGSNQPQHF
TGTGCCAGCAATCAAGGGGGAGGGAGCAATCAGCCCCAGCATTTT
>TRBV7-9|-|TRBJ1-2|-
CASSLSLDYGYTF
TGTGCCAGCAGCTTAAGCCTGGACTATGGCTACACCTTC
>TRBV15|TRBD1|TRBJ2-5|-
CATSRGDRGPQETQYF
TGTGCCACCAGCAGAGGGGACAGGGGCCCCCAAGAGACCCAGTACTTC
>TRBV27|TRBD2|TRBJ2-3|-
CASSPGAGVGTDTQYF
TGTGCCAGCAGTCCAGGAGCGGGAGTGGGCACAGATACGCAGTATTTT
>TRBV2|TRBD2|TRBJ2-4|-
CASNQRGADRNIQYF
TGTGCCAGCAATCAGCGGGGGGCCGACCGAAACATTCAGTACTTC
>TRBV6-4|-|TRBJ2-7|-
CASSDLDYASYEQYF
TGTGCCAGCAGTGACCTTGACTATGCTTCCTACGAGCAGTACTTC
>TRBV21-1|-|TRBJ1-6|-
CASSPGGDNSPLHF
TGTGCCAGTAGTCCAGGGGGAGATAATTCACCCCTCCACTTT
>TRBV7-3|TRBD2|TRBJ2-1|-
CASSVSGRDNEQFF
TGTGCCAGCAGCGTAAGCGGGAGGGACAATGAGCAGTTCTTC
>TRBV6-4|TRBD1|TRBJ1-4|once
CASSGRQGPGKLFF
TGTGCCAGCAGTGGACGACAGGGTCCGGGAAAACTGTTTTTT
>TRBV5-1|TRBD2|TRBJ2-5|once
CASRGTSGFQETQYF
TGCGCCAGCAGGGGGACTAGCGGGTTCCAAGAGACCCAGTACTTC
>TRBV12-3/TRBV12-4|-|TRBJ2-7|-
CASSLSPDEQYF
TGTGCCAGCAGTTTAAGTCCGGACGAGCAGTACTTC
>TRBV27|TRBD2|TRBJ2-7|-
CASSASGATYEQYF
TGTGCCAGCAGTGCTAGCGGGGCGACCTACGAGCAGTACTTC
>TRBV10-3|-|TRBJ2-5|once
CAISGQNQETQYF
TGTGCCATCAGTGGACAGAACCAAGAGACCCAGTACTTC
>TRBV27|-|TRBJ1-1|many
CASSHSGQRAEAFF
TGTGCCAGCAGCCATTCAGGTCAAAGAGCTGAAGCTTTCTTT
>TRBV12-5|-|TRBJ1-5|few
CASGLLPECYSNQPQHF
TGTGCTAGTGGTCTGCTCCCTGAGTGTTATAGCAATCAGCCCCAGCATTTT
>TRBV24-1|-|TRBJ2-3|-
CATSDSGGAISDTQYF
TGTGCCACCAGTGATTCTGGGGGGGCAATCTCAGATACGCAGTATTTT
>TRBV28|TRBD2|TRBJ2-7|-
CASSLSLGASGGREQYF
TGTGCCAGCAGTTTATCACTGGGGGCCAGCGGGGGCCGGGAGCAGTACTTC